A selection of T cell receptor beta chains follows, all from one sample in a study of blood T cell repertoires in COVID-19. Only in-frame clones appear in the TCRdb table, and some are missing; sequencing was by immunoSEQ multiplex PCR. The table shows under 50,000 clones, with around nine tenths occurring only once. The sequenced sample consisted of peripheral blood. The receptors were gathered from a man in his 70s with active COVID-19. The CDR3 runs from the conserved cysteine through the conserved F or W. Fields, in order: J gene, V gene, clone size, D gene, CDR3 protein, CDR3 DNA. The D gene is left open where the match is weak. Some rows mark clone size as missing; the rest say once, few, many or name a class of expanded clone.

J gene: TRBJ2-1; V gene: TRBV5-1; clone size: -; D gene: TRBD1; CDR3 protein: CASSFWDRGGNEQFF; CDR3 DNA: TGCGCCAGCAGCTTTTGGGACAGGGGTGGAAATGAGCAGTTCTTC
J gene: TRBJ2-5; V gene: TRBV7-2; clone size: -; D gene: TRBD1; CDR3 protein: CASSVVRQGQETQYF; CDR3 DNA: TGTGCCAGCAGCGTCGTGCGACAGGGGCAAGAGACCCAGTACTTC
J gene: TRBJ1-1; V gene: TRBV3-1/TRBV3-2; clone size: few; D gene: -; CDR3 protein: CASSRAMNTEAFF; CDR3 DNA: TGTGCCAGCAGTCGAGCTATGAACACTGAAGCTTTCTTT
J gene: TRBJ2-3; V gene: TRBV19; clone size: -; D gene: TRBD1; CDR3 protein: CASRRDRGTDTQYF; CDR3 DNA: TGTGCCAGTAGAAGGGACAGGGGAACAGATACGCAGTATTTT
J gene: TRBJ2-1; V gene: TRBV3-1/TRBV3-2; clone size: -; D gene: -; CDR3 protein: CASSQGARAPKNEQFF; CDR3 DNA: TGTGCCAGCAGCCAAGGGGCCCGAGCCCCAAAGAATGAGCAGTTCTTC
J gene: TRBJ2-2; V gene: TRBV5-1; clone size: -; D gene: TRBD1; CDR3 protein: CATGFGTGELFF; CDR3 DNA: TGCGCGACAGGGTTCGGCACCGGGGAGCTGTTTTTT
J gene: TRBJ1-1; V gene: TRBV7-6; clone size: once; D gene: -; CDR3 protein: CASSPQGLTITEAFF; CDR3 DNA: TGTGCCAGCAGCCCACAGGGTTTGACGATCACTGAAGCTTTCTTT
J gene: TRBJ1-6; V gene: TRBV18; clone size: -; D gene: TRBD1; CDR3 protein: CASSPRSAGTGGNNSPLHF; CDR3 DNA: TGTGCCAGCTCACCACGGTCCGCCGGGACAGGGGGAAATAATTCACCCCTCCACTTT
J gene: TRBJ2-3; V gene: TRBV27; clone size: once; D gene: TRBD2; CDR3 protein: CASSLERGGKDTQYF; CDR3 DNA: TGTGCCAGCAGTCTTGAGCGGGGGGGCAAAGATACGCAGTATTTT
J gene: TRBJ2-7; V gene: TRBV7-9; clone size: -; D gene: -; CDR3 protein: CASSNTGFLFYEQYF; CDR3 DNA: TGTGCCAGCAGCAATACAGGGTTTCTTTTCTACGAGCAGTACTTC